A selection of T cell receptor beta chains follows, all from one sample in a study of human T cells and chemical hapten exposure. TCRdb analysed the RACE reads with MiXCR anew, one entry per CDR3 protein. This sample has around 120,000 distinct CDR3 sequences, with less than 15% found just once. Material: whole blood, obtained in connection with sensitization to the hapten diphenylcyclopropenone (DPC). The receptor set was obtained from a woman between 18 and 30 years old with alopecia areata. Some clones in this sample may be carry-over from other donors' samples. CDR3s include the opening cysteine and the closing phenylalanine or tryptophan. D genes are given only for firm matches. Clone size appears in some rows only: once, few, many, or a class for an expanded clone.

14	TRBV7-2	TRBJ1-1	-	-	TGTGCCAGCAGCTTAGACTTCATGAACACTGAAGCTTTCTTT	CASSLDFMNTEAFF
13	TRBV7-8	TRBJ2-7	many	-	TGTGCCAGCAGCTTTGGACCATCCTACGAGCAGTACTTC	CASSFGPSYEQYF
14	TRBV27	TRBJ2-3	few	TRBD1	TGTGCCAGCAGCCTGACAGGGGATGGCGATACGCAGTATTTT	CASSLTGDGDTQYF
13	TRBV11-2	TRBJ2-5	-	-	TGTGCCAGCAGCTTGGGCTTCTCGGGGACCCAGTACTTC	CASSLGFSGTQYF
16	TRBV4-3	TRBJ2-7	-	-	TGCGCCAGCAGCCAAGATGTCGGCAGTAACTCCTACGAGCAGTACTTC	CASSQDVGSNSYEQYF
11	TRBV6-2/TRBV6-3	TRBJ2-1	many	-	TGTGCCAGCAGTCAGCCGTTTGAGCAGTTCTTC	CASSQPFEQFF
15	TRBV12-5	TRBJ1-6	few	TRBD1	TGTGCTAGTGGTCCCGGACAGGGAAAAGGTTCACCCCTCCACTTT	CASGPGQGKGSPLHF
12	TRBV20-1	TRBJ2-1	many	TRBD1	TGCAGTGCTAGTGGACAGGGGGTGAGGCAGTTCTTC	CSASGQGVRQFF
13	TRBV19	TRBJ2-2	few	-	TGTGCCAGTAGTAGCAGGGTTTCCGGGGAGCTGTTTTTT	CASSSRVSGELFF
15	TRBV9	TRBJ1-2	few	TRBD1	TGTGCCAGCAGCGTGGGGGACAGCCCCAACTATGGCTACACCTTC	CASSVGDSPNYGYTF
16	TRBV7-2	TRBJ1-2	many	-	TGTGCCAGCAGCCCCATCGGGGGCGCGCCATACTATGGCTACACCTTC	CASSPIGGAPYYGYTF
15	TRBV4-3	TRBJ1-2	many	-	TGCGCCAGCAGCCAAGGCGGCCAGGGAATCTATGGCTACACCTTC	CASSQGGQGIYGYTF
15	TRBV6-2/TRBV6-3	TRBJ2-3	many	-	TGTGCCAGCAGTTCCAAGCGTGTTAGGGCAGATACGCAGTATTTT	CASSSKRVRADTQYF
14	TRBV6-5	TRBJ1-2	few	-	TGTGCCAGCAGTTACCCACAGGGTCGTAGTGGCTACACCTTC	CASSYPQGRSGYTF
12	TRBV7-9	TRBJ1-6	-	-	TGTGCCAGCAGCTTAGGGTATTCACCCCTCCACTTT	CASSLGYSPLHF
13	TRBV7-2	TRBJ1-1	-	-	TGTGCCAGCAGCTACGAGACAACCACTGAAGCTTTCTTT	CASSYETTTEAFF
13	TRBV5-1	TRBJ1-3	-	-	TGCGCCAGCAGTGGGGATTCTGGAAACACCATATATTTT	CASSGDSGNTIYF
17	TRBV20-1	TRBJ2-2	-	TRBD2	TGCAGTGCTCCCGGACTAGCGGGGACCCCGGACACCGGGGAGCTGTTTTTT	CSAPGLAGTPDTGELFF
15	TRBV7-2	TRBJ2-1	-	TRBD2	TGTGCCAGCAGCCGGACTAGCGGGGCCTACAATGAGCAGTTCTTC	CASSRTSGAYNEQFF
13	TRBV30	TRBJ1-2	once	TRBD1	TGTGCCTGGAGTGTACAGGGGGCAGATGGCTACACCTTC	CAWSVQGADGYTF
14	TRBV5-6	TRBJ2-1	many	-	TGTGCCAGCAGCTTTCTAAGCTCCTACAATGAGCAGTTCTTC	CASSFLSSYNEQFF
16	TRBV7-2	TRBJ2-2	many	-	TGTGCCAGCAGCTTAGTGAGGACAGGGAGGGCCGGGGAGCTGTTTTTT	CASSLVRTGRAGELFF
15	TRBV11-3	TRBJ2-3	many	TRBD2	TGTGCCAGCAGCTTACTAGCGGGGGCCACAGATACGCAGTATTTT	CASSLLAGATDTQYF
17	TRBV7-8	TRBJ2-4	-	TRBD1	TGTGCCAGCAGCTTAGGAACAGGGGAACTAGCCAAAAACATTCAGTACTTC	CASSLGTGELAKNIQYF
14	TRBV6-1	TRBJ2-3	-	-	TGTGCCAGCAGTGAAGTAAGGGTCCAAGATACGCAGTATTTT	CASSEVRVQDTQYF
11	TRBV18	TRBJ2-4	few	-	TGTGCCAGCTCACCCAGGGACATTCAGTACTTC	CASSPRDIQYF
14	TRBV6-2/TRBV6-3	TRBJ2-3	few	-	TGTGCCAGCAGTACACCAAGCCGGACCATTACGCAGTATTTT	CASSTPSRTITQYF
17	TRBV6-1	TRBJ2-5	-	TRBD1	TGTGCCAGCAGTGAATTTCTTGGACAGGGCAATCAAGAGACCCAGTACTTC	CASSEFLGQGNQETQYF
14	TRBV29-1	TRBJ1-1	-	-	TGCAGCGTTGAAGGCGGGAGGATGAACACTGAAGCTTTCTTT	CSVEGGRMNTEAFF
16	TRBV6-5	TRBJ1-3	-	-	TGTGCCAGCAGTCCGGGACCGACGGTCTCTGGAAACACCATATATTTT	CASSPGPTVSGNTIYF
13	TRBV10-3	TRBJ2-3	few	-	TGTGCCGCCGCCCCCAGGACCACAGATACGCAGTATTTT	CAAAPRTTDTQYF
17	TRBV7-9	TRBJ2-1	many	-	TGTGCCAGCAGCCCAATAATACAGGTGGGAGGCAGCAATGAGCAGTTCTTC	CASSPIIQVGGSNEQFF
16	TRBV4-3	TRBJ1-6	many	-	TGCGCCAGCAGCCAAGATACCCGCCAAGGGAGTTCACCCCTCCACTTT	CASSQDTRQGSSPLHF
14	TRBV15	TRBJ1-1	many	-	TGTGCCACCAGCACACGAACGGCTAACACTGAAGCTTTCTTT	CATSTRTANTEAFF
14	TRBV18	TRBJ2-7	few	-	TGTGCCAGCTCACCGGCGCCCAATACCTACGAGCAGTACTTC	CASSPAPNTYEQYF
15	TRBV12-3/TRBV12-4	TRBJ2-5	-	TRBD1	TGTGCCAGCAGTTTAGTGGGACAGGACCAAGAGACCCAGTACTTC	CASSLVGQDQETQYF
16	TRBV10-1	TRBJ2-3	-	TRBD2	TGCGCCAGCAGTGAGCCTAGCGGGGGGAGCGCAGATACGCAGTATTTT	CASSEPSGGSADTQYF
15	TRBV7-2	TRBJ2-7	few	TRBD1	TGTGCCAGCAGCATTACGAAGGGACAGCAACACGAGCAGTACTTC	CASSITKGQQHEQYF
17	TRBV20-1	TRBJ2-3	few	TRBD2	TGCAGTGCTAGAGATCAAGCTAGCGGGGGGGACACAGATACGCAGTATTTT	CSARDQASGGDTDTQYF
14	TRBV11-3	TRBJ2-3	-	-	TGTGCCAGCAGCGGGGGTAGCGCGGCAGATACGCAGTATTTT	CASSGGSAADTQYF
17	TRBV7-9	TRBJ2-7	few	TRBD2	TGTGCCAGCAGCCACACGGGACTAGCGGGGGGTCTCTACGAGCAGTACTTC	CASSHTGLAGGLYEQYF
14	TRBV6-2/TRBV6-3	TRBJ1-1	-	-	-	CASSSSSLNTEAFF